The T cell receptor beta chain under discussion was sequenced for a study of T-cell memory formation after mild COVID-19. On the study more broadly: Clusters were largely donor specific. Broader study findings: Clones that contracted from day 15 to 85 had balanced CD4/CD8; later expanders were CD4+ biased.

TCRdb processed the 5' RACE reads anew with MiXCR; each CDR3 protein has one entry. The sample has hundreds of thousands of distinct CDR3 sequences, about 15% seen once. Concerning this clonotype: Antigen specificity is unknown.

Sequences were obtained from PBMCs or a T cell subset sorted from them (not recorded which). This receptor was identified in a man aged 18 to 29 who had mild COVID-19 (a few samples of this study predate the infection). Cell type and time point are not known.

The CDR3 reads CSARGLPSNQNIQYF. CDR3 in DNA: TGCAGTGCTAGAGGCCTCCCTAGTAACCAAAACATTCAGTACTTC. The V and J genes are TRBV20-1 and TRBJ2-4; D is unresolved. V was shortened by 1 base and J by 5 bases, with 15 bases between the two germline ends. Germline CDR1 and CDR2: DFQATT and SNEGSKA (reference sequence). The CDR3 extends over 15 amino acids.